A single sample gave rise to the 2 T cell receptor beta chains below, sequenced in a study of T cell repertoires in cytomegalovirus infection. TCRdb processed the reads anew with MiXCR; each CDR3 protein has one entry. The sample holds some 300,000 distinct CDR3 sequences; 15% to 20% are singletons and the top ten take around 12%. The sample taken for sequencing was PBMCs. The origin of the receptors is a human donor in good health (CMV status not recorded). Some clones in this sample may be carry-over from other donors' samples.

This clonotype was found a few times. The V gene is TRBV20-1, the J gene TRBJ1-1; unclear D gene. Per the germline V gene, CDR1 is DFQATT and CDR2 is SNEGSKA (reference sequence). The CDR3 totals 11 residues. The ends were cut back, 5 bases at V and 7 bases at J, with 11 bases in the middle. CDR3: CSAPDRIEAFF. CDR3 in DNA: TGCAGTGCTCCCGATAGGATTGAAGCTTTCTTT.

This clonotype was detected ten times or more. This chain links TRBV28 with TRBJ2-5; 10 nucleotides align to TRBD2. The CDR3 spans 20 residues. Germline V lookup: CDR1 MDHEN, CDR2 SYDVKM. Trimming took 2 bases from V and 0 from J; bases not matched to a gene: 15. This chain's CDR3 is CASSLLPWLAGASYQETQYF. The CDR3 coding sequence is TGTGCCAGCAGTTTACTCCCGTGGCTAGCGGGGGCCTCGTACCAAGAGACCCAGTACTTC.